A selection of T cell receptor beta chains follows, all from one sample in a study of beta chain features in type 1 diabetes. Using immunoSEQ multiplex PCR, the repertoire was profiled, and TCRdb retains in-frame clones only, with some absent. The sample lists about 230,000 clones; 16% were seen once. Source material: naive CD4+ T cells from blood. These receptors all come from a man under 40 with type 1 diabetes. Both conserved end residues are part of each CDR3. D genes are given only for firm matches. Clone sizes are given selectively: once, few, many, or a class where the clone is expanded.

V gene	J gene	clone size	D gene	CDR3 protein	CDR3 DNA
TRBV29-1	TRBJ2-6	few	NA	CSVDQSSGANVLTF	TGCAGCGTTGATCAGAGCTCTGGGGCCAACGTCCTGACTTTC
TRBV7-9	TRBJ1-1	NA	TRBD1	CASSSGTVNTEAFF	TGTGCCAGCAGCTCCGGGACAGTGAACACTGAAGCTTTCTTT
TRBV7-2	TRBJ2-5	NA	NA	CASSPRSAGSTSGATQYF	TGTGCCAGCAGCCCCCGCTCAGCTGGGTCCACCTCAGGGGCGACCCAGTACTTC
TRBV6-1	TRBJ1-3	few	NA	CASSRQGSIGNTIYF	TGTGCCAGCAGTCGTCAGGGATCGATTGGAAACACCATATATTTT
TRBV6-5	TRBJ2-3	NA	NA	CASSLQGGGTDTQYF	TGTGCCAGCAGCTTACAGGGAGGGGGCACAGATACGCAGTATTTT
TRBV10-3	TRBJ1-5	NA	NA	CASQSGEDSNQPQHF	TGTGCCAGTCAGTCAGGGGAAGATAGCAATCAGCCCCAGCATTTT
TRBV5-1	TRBJ2-7	few	TRBD2	CASSLRAGNYEQYF	TGCGCCAGCAGCTTGAGAGCGGGGAACTACGAGCAGTACTTC
TRBV29-1	TRBJ2-3	few	TRBD1	CSARQGADTQYF	TGCAGCGCCCGACAGGGAGCAGATACGCAGTATTTT
TRBV4-2	TRBJ2-7	few	TRBD1	CASSLASSNTQGAYEQYF	TGTGCCAGCAGCCTCGCATCTTCCAATACGCAGGGGGCCTACGAGCAGTACTTC
TRBV9	TRBJ2-2	few	NA	CASSVAPGKNTGELFF	TGTGCCAGCAGCGTAGCTCCTGGTAAGAACACCGGGGAGCTGTTTTTT
TRBV27	TRBJ2-4	few	NA	CASRGGLAKNIQYF	TGTGCCAGCAGGGGGGGACTAGCCAAAAACATTCAGTACTTC
TRBV29-1	TRBJ2-7	NA	TRBD2	CSGGLAGYEQYF	TGCAGCGGTGGCCTAGCGGGCTACGAGCAGTACTTC
TRBV19	TRBJ2-3	NA	TRBD1	CASSITGTGTDTQYF	TGTGCCAGTAGTATAACAGGGACAGGGACAGATACGCAGTATTTT
TRBV4-2	TRBJ2-3	few	NA	CASSQASVATDTQYF	TGTGCCAGCAGCCAAGCTAGCGTAGCCACAGATACGCAGTATTTT
TRBV30	TRBJ2-1	few	NA	CAWEMVNEQFF	TGTGCCTGGGAGATGGTCAATGAGCAGTTCTTC
TRBV25-1	TRBJ2-7	NA	TRBD1	CASSHPGTGRDEQYF	TGTGCCAGCAGTCACCCGGGGACAGGGAGAGACGAGCAGTACTTC
TRBV29-1	TRBJ2-2	NA	NA	CSVGQTTNTGELFF	TGCAGCGTTGGACAGACTACGAACACCGGGGAGCTGTTTTTT
TRBV30	TRBJ2-7	NA	TRBD2	CAFQLAGTPYEQYF	TGTGCCTTCCAACTAGCGGGGACCCCCTACGAGCAGTACTTC
TRBV9	TRBJ2-2	NA	TRBD2	CASSVLAGLNTGELFF	TGTGCCAGCAGCGTCTTAGCGGGGTTGAACACCGGGGAGCTGTTTTTT
TRBV28	TRBJ1-1	few	NA	CASSVTGTMPEAFF	TGTGCCAGCAGTGTGACCGGGACAATGCCTGAAGCTTTCTTT
TRBV9	TRBJ2-5	NA	NA	CASSVGRAETQYF	TGTGCCAGCAGCGTAGGCAGGGCCGAGACCCAGTACTTC
TRBV7-9	TRBJ2-2	NA	NA	CASSSSRASGTGELFF	TGTGCCAGCAGTTCGAGCCGGGCCTCCGGCACCGGGGAGCTGTTTTTT
TRBV2	TRBJ2-3	few	NA	CASSSSTDTQYF	TGTGCCAGCAGCTCTAGCACAGATACGCAGTATTTT
TRBV9	TRBJ2-1	few	NA	CASSVASLRGNEQFF	TGTGCCAGCAGCGTAGCCTCGCTGCGAGGGAATGAGCAGTTCTTC
TRBV6-5	TRBJ1-2	few	TRBD1	CASSTGQVYTF	TGTGCCAGCAGCACGGGACAGGTCTACACCTTC
TRBV28	TRBJ2-1	few	NA	CASSPHTGYNEQFF	TGTGCCAGCAGTCCACATACCGGTTACAATGAGCAGTTCTTC
TRBV29-1	TRBJ1-3	NA	TRBD1	CSASATGIVSGNTIYF	TGCAGCGCCTCGGCGACAGGGATTGTGTCTGGAAACACCATATATTTT
TRBV7-9	TRBJ1-1	NA	NA	CASRLLGTEAFF	TGTGCCAGCAGGTTGCTGGGGACTGAAGCTTTCTTT
TRBV30	TRBJ2-6	few	NA	CAWSLPPLSGANVLTF	TGTGCCTGGAGTTTGCCTCCTCTATCTGGGGCCAACGTCCTGACTTTC
TRBV30	TRBJ1-5	few	NA	CGVSRRDNQPQHF	TGTGGGGTTTCCCGCAGGGACAATCAGCCCCAGCATTTT
TRBV19	TRBJ2-5	NA	NA	CASRGQETQYF	TGTGCCAGTCGAGGCCAAGAGACCCAGTACTTC
TRBV29-1	TRBJ2-7	NA	NA	CSVEDRGRASSYEQYF	TGCAGCGTTGAAGATCGCGGTCGTGCCAGCTCCTACGAGCAGTACTTC
TRBV29-1	TRBJ2-3	NA	TRBD2	CSVQAPGELFSSGRMKDTDTQYF	TGCAGCGTTCAGGCGCCCGGGGAGCTTTTCTCTAGCGGGAGGATGAAGGACACAGATACGCAGTATTTT
TRBV28	TRBJ2-7	NA	TRBD1	CASSSSGTGSYEQYF	TGTGCCAGCAGTTCCTCCGGGACAGGATCCTACGAGCAGTACTTC
TRBV5-1	TRBJ2-1	few	TRBD2	CASSSTSGRADEQFF	TGCGCCAGCAGCTCGACTAGCGGGAGGGCTGATGAGCAGTTCTTC
TRBV29-1	TRBJ2-4	NA	NA	CSVDAPAKNIQYF	TGCAGCGTTGATGCACCAGCCAAAAACATTCAGTACTTC
TRBV7-2	TRBJ2-1	NA	TRBD1	CASSTTGLIRFF	TGTGCCAGCAGCACGACAGGGCTTATACGGTTCTTC
TRBV7-2	TRBJ2-7	NA	NA	CASSPALAVTYEQYF	TGTGCCAGCAGCCCAGCACTAGCCGTTACCTACGAGCAGTACTTC
TRBV4-2	TRBJ2-1	few	TRBD2	CASSQDLTSGRNEQFF	TGTGCCAGCAGCCAAGATCTAACTAGCGGGAGGAATGAGCAGTTCTTC
TRBV14	TRBJ2-1	few	NA	CASSQSHSYNEQFF	TGTGCCAGCAGCCAATCGCACTCCTACAATGAGCAGTTCTTC
TRBV5-6	TRBJ1-2	NA	NA	CASSLGRNYGYTF	TGTGCCAGCAGCTTGGGCAGAAACTATGGCTACACCTTC
TRBV9	TRBJ2-1	few	NA	CASSAELTSSYNEQFF	TGTGCCAGCAGCGCCGAATTGACAAGCTCCTACAATGAGCAGTTCTTC
TRBV10-3	TRBJ2-5	few	NA	CAISESIPETQYF	TGTGCCATCAGTGAGTCGATTCCAGAGACCCAGTACTTC
TRBV5-4	TRBJ2-7	NA	NA	CASSIGTGPYEQYF	TGTGCCAGCAGCATCGGGACGGGTCCCTACGAGCAGTACTTC
TRBV28	TRBJ2-7	few	NA	CASSPGDSSYEQYF	TGTGCCAGCAGTCCCGGAGATAGCTCCTACGAGCAGTACTTC
TRBV9	TRBJ2-3	few	NA	CASSVAVTDTQYF	TGTGCCAGCAGCGTAGCCGTCACAGATACGCAGTATTTT
TRBV28	TRBJ2-1	few	TRBD2	CAAGEKYNEQFF	TGTGCGGCGGGGGAAAAGTACAATGAGCAGTTCTTC
TRBV7-9	TRBJ2-1	few	NA	CASSLTGYNEQFF	TGTGCCAGCAGCCTGACAGGATACAATGAGCAGTTCTTC
TRBV5-6	TRBJ2-3	NA	NA	CASSLRTVGTDTQYF	TGTGCCAGCAGCTTGAGGACAGTAGGCACAGATACGCAGTATTTT
TRBV29-1	TRBJ2-7	few	TRBD1	CSVTRDSYEQYF	TGCAGCGTTACAAGGGACAGCTACGAGCAGTACTTC
TRBV7-8	TRBJ1-1	NA	NA	CASSFGRGSTEAFF	TGTGCCAGCAGCTTCGGTAGGGGTAGCACTGAAGCTTTCTTT
TRBV15	TRBJ2-5	NA	NA	CATGAAVETQYF	TGTGCCACCGGGGCCGCCGTAGAGACCCAGTACTTC
TRBV28	TRBJ2-7	NA	NA	CASTESVPRARSSYEQYF	TGTGCCAGCACCGAATCCGTACCCAGGGCGAGGAGCTCCTACGAGCAGTACTTC
TRBV29-1	TRBJ1-4	few	NA	CSARGGENEKLFF	TGCAGCGCCAGGGGAGGGGAAAATGAAAAACTGTTTTTT
TRBV30	TRBJ2-7	NA	TRBD2	CAWSGGWGLNPEQYF	TGTGCCTGGAGTGGTGGTTGGGGACTAAACCCCGAGCAGTACTTC
TRBV7-2	TRBJ2-6	few	NA	CASSLAPTASGANVLTF	TGTGCCAGCAGCTTAGCGCCGACAGCCTCTGGGGCCAACGTCCTGACTTTC
TRBV5-1	TRBJ1-1	few	NA	CASSWRNTEAFF	TGCGCCAGCAGCTGGCGGAACACTGAAGCTTTCTTT
TRBV29-1	TRBJ1-4	few	NA	CSVGRTNEKLFF	TGCAGCGTTGGGCGAACTAATGAAAAACTGTTTTTT
TRBV29-1	TRBJ2-5	few	NA	CSVALTRPVETQYF	TGCAGCGTCGCGCTGACCCGGCCGGTGGAGACCCAGTACTTC